A single TCR beta chain is shown here with its context. The data stem from a study of blood T cell repertoires in COVID-19. TCRdb's copy holds only in-frame clones and misses some; the assay was immunoSEQ multiplex PCR. The table shows some 32,000 clones, with roughly 84% occurring only once. This sequence was found in a man aged 60 to 75 with active COVID-19. The sequencing sample was made of peripheral blood.

The CDR3 DNA reads as TGTGCCAGCAGCTGGGGACTAGCGGGGGGGGAGCTGTTTTTT. This encodes CASSWGLAGGELFF. This sequence joins TRBV7-2 and TRBJ2-2; 13 nucleotides agree with TRBD2. Per germline, CDR1 SGHTA and CDR2 FQGNSA. Trimming at V came to 4 bases and at J to 8 bases, leaving 1 base not matched to a gene. This CDR3 has 14 residues.